The clone carrying this T cell receptor beta chain was counted only a few times. The antigen is undetermined. The protocol was immunoSEQ multiplex PCR, while the TCRdb copy is restricted to in-frame clones and leaves out a portion. This table has over 60,000 clones, roughly 79% appearing once. The data stem from a study of a mutant IDH1 vaccine in newly diagnosed glioma. Study overall: Vaccinations were initiated 4-6 weeks following radiotherapy alone, or were given together with temozolomide cycles. V12 came at week 35, V13 at week 47. Broader study findings: Vaccination induced immune responses in around 94% of patients.

The CDR3 consists of 14 residues. CDR1 and CDR2 (germline): SQVTM, ANQGSEA. V shed 4 bases and J 2 bases; nucleotides not matched to a gene: 5. Time point specified: week 35, safety follow-up. In every dose of vaccine, 300 ug of mutant IDH1 20-mer peptide was given alongside topical imiquimod. In weeks 1, 3, 5, 7, 11, 15, 19 and 23, patients were immunized, eight times in all. This receptor was obtained from a middle-aged man with glioma. The sequenced sample was PBMCs, obtained from a glioma patient whose treatment included an IDH1 peptide vaccine. The chain employs TRBV29-1 and TRBJ1-5; the match to TRBD1 covers 7 bases. The CDR3 region has the DNA TGCAGCGTTGTATCACAGGGGCGCAATCAGCCCCAGCATTTT. It yields the protein CSVVSQGRNQPQHF.